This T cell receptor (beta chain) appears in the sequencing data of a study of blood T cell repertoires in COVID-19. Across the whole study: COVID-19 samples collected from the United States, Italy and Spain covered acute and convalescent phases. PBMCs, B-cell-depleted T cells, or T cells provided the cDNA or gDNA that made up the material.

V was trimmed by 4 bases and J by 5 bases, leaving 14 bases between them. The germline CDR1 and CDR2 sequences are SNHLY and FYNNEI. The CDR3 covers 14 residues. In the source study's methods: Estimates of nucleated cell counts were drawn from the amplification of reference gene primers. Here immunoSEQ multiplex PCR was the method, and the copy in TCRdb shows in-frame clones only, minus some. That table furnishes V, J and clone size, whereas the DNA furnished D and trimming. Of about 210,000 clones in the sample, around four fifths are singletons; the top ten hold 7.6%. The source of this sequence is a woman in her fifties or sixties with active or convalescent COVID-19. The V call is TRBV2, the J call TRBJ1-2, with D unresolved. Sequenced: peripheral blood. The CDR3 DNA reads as TGTGCCAGCAGTGTTGATGCAGGTCGATATGGCTACACCTTC. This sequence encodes CASSVDAGRYGYTF. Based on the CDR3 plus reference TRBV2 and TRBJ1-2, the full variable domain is EPEVTQTPSHQVTQMGQEVILRCVPISNHLYFYWYRQILGQKVEFLVSFYNNEISEKSEIFDDQFSVERPDGSNFTLKIRSTKLEDSAMYFCASSVDAGRYGYTFGSGTRLTVV.